This T cell receptor (beta chain) derives from a study of blood T cells in healthy people across ages. This CDR3 spans 18 amino acids. Trimming removed 1 base from V and 4 bases from J, with 22 bases in between. Germline V gene sequence: CDR1 SNHLY, CDR2 FYNNEI. The second PCR ran about 6 to 12 cycles with a sample-barcoded 5' primer and J-beta primers. In TCRdb, the 5' RACE reads were re-called with MiXCR into one record per CDR3 protein. The table has around 800,000 distinct CDR3 sequences, roughly 25% seen once. These data were likewise used in another study, on T cells of mothers and their children.

The rearrangement joins TRBV2 to TRBJ1-2; TRBD1 might be the D (5 bases). Sequencing used blood. This TCR derives from a boy between 10 and 17 years old in good health. The CDR3 loop is CASSEGRDQREGTYGYTF. Here the CDR3 DNA reads TGTGCCAGCAGTGAAGGCAGGGATCAACGCGAGGGCACCTATGGCTACACCTTC.